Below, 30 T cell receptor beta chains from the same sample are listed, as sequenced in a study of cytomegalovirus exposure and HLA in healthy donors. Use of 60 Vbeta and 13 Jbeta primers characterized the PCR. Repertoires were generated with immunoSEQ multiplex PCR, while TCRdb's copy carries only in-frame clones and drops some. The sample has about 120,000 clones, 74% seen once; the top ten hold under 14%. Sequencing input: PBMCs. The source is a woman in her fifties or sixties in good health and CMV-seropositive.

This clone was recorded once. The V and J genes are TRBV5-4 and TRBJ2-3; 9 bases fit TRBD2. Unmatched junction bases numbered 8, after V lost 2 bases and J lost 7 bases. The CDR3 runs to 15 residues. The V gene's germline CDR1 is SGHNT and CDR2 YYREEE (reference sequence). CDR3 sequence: CASSLPGGGANTQYF. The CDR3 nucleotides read TGTGCCAGCAGCTTACCGGGCGGGGGGGCAAATACGCAGTATTTT.

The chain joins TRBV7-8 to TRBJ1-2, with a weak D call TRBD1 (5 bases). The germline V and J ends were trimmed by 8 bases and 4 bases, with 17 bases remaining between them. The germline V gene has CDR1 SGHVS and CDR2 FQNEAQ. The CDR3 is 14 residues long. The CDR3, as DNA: TGTGCCAGCTCTAGGACAATCTTTAGCTATGGCTACACCTTC. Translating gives CASSRTIFSYGYTF.

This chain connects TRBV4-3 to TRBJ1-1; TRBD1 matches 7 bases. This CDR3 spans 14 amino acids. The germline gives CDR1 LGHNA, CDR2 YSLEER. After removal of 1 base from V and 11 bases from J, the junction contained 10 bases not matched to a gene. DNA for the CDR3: TGCGCCAGCAGCCAAGGAGGTGTCAGGGGGATGGCTTTCTTT. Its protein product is CASSQGGVRGMAFF.

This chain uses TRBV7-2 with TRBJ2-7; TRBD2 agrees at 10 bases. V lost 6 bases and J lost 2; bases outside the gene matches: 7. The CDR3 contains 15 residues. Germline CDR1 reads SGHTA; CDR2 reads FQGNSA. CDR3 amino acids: CASSLGLARTYEQYF. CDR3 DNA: TGTGCCAGCAGTTTGGGACTAGCGCGAACCTACGAGCAGTACTTC.

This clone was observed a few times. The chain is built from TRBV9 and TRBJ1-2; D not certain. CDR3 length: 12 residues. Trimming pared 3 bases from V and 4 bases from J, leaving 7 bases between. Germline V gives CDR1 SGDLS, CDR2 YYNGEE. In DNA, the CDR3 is TGTGCCAGCAGCGCAAACATCTATGGCTACACCTTC. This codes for CASSANIYGYTF.

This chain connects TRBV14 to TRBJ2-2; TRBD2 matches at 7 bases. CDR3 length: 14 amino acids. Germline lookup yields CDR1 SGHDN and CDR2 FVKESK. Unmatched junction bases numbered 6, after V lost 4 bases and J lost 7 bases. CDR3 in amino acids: CASSREAGLGELFF. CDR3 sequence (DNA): TGTGCCAGCAGCCGGGAAGCGGGGCTCGGGGAGCTGTTTTTT.

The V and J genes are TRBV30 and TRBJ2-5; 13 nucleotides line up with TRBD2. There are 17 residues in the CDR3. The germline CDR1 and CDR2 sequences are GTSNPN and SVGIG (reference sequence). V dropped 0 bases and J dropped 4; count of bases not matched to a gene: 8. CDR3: CAWSVRRTSGSRETQYF. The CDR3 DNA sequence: TGTGCCTGGAGTGTACGGAGGACTAGCGGGAGTCGAGAGACCCAGTACTTC. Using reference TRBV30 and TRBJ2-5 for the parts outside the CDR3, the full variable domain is SQTIHQWPATLVQPVGSPLSLECTVEGTSNPNLYWYRQAAGRGLQLLFYSVGIGQISSEVPQNLSASRPQDRQFILSSKKLLLSDSGFYLCAWSVRRTSGSRETQYFGPGTRLLVL.

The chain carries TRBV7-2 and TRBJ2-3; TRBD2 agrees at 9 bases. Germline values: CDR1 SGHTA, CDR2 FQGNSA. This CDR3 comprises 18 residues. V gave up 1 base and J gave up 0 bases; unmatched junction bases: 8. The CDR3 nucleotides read TGTGCCAGCAGCTTAGGCTTGCGGGAGGGCCCTAGCACAGATACGCAGTATTTT. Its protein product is CASSLGLREGPSTDTQYF.

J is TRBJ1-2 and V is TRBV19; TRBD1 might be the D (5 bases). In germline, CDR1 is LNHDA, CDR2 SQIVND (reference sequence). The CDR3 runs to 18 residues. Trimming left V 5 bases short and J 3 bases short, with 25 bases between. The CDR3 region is CASSPPRGDILSYYGYTF. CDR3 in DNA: TGTGCCAGTAGTCCACCTCGGGGGGATATACTGAGCTACTATGGCTACACCTTC.

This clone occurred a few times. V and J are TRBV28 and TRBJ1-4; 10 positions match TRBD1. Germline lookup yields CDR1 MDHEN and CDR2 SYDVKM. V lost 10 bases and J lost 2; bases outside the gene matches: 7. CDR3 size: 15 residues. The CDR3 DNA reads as TGTGCCACTACGACAGGGGGCATCACTAATGAAAAACTGTTTTTT. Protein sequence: CATTTGGITNEKLFF.

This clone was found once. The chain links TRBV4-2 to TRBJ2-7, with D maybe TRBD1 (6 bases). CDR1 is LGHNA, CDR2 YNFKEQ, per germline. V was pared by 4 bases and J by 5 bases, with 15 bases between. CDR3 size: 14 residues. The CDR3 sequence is CASSPGALGDEQYF. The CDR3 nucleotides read TGTGCCAGCAGCCCAGGGGCCCTGGGGGACGAGCAGTACTTC.

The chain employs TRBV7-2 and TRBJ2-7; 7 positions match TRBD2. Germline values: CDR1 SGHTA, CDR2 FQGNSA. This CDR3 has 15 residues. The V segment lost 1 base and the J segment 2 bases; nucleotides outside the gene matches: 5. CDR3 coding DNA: TGTGCCAGCAGCTTAGAATGGGAGGGTCCCTACGAGCAGTACTTC. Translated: CASSLEWEGPYEQYF.

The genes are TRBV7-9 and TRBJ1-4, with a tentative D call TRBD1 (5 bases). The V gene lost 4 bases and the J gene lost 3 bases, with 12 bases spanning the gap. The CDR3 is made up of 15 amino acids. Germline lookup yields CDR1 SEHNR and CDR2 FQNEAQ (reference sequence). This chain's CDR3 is CASSWGQSPNEKLFF. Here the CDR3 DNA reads TGTGCCAGCAGCTGGGGCCAGAGCCCTAATGAAAAACTGTTTTTT. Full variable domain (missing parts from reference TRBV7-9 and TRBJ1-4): DTGVSQNPRHKITKRGQNVTFRCDPISEHNRLYWYRQTLGQGPEFLTYFQNEAQLEKSRLLSDRFSAERPKGSFSTLEIQRTEQGDSAMYLCASSWGQSPNEKLFFGSGTQLSVL.

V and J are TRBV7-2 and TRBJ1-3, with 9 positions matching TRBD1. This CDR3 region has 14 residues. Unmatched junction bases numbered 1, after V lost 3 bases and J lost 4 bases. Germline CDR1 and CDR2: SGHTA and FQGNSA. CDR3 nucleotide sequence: TGTGCCAGCAGCTTGACAGGGGGAGGAAACACCATATATTTT. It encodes CASSLTGGGNTIYF. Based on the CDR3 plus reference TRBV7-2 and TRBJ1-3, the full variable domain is GAGVSQSPSNKVTEKGKDVELRCDPISGHTALYWYRQSLGQGLEFLIYFQGNSAPDKSGLPSDRFSAERTGGSVSTLTIQRTQQEDSAVYLCASSLTGGGNTIYFGEGSWLTVV.

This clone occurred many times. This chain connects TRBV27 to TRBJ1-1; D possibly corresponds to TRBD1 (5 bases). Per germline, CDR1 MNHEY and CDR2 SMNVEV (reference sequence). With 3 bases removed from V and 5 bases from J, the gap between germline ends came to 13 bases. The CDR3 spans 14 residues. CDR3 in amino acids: CASSLSGARTEAFF. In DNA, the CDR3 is TGTGCCAGCAGTTTGAGTGGGGCGCGAACTGAAGCTTTCTTT.

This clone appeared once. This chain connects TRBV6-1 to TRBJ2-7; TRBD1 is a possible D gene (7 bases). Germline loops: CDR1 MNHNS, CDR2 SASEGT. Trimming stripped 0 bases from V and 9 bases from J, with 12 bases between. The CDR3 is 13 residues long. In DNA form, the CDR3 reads TGTGCCAGCAGTGAAGCGACTAGGGGGCTGCAGTACTTC. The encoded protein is CASSEATRGLQYF.

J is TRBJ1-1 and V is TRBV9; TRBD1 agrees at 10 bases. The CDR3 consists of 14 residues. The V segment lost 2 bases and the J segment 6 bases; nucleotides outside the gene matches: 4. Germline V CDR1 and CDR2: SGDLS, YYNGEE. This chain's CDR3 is CASSVTGQGAEAFF. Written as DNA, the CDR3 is TGTGCCAGCAGCGTCACCGGACAGGGGGCTGAAGCTTTCTTT.

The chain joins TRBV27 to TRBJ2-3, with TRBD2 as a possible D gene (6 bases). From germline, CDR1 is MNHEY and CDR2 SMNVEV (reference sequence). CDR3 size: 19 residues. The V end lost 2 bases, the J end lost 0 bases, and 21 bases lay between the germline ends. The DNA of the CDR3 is TGTGCCAGCAGTTTACGCCGGGACTCTCGTGGGACTAGCACAGATACGCAGTATTTT. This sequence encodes CASSLRRDSRGTSTDTQYF.

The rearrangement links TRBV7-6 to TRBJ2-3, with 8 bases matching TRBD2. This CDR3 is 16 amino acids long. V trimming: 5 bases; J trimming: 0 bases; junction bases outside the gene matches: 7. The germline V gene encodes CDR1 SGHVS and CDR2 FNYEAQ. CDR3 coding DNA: TGTGCCAGCAGCCCTCTACTAGCGGCTAGCACAGATACGCAGTATTTT. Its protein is CASSPLLAASTDTQYF.

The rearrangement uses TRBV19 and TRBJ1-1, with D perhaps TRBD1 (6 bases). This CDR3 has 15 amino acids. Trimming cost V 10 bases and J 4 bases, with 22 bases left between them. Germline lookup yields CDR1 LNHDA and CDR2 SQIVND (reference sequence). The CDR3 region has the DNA TGTGCCACCGGCGGGGGGCCCAGTGAGGGCACTGAAGCTTTCTTT. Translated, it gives CATGGGPSEGTEAFF.

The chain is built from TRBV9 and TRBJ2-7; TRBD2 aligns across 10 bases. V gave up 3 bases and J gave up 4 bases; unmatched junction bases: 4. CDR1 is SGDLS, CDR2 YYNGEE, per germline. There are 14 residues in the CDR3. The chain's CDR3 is CASSASGSWYEQYF. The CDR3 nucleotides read TGTGCCAGCAGCGCTAGCGGGAGTTGGTACGAGCAGTACTTC.

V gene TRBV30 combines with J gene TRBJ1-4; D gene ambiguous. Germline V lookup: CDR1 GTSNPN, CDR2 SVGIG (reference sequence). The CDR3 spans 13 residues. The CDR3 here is CAARREEWEKLFF. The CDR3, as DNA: TGTGCTGCAAGGAGGGAGGAGTGGGAAAAACTGTTTTTT. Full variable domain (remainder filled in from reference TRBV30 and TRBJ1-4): SQTIHQWPATLVQPVGSPLSLECTVEGTSNPNLYWYRQAAGRGLQLLFYSVGIGQISSEVPQNLSASRPQDRQFILSSKKLLLSDSGFYLCAARREEWEKLFFGSGTQLSVL.

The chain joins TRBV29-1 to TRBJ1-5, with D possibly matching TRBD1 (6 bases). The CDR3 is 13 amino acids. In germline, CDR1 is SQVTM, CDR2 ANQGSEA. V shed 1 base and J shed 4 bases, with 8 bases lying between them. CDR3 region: CSVEAGVNQPQHF. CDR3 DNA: TGCAGCGTTGAAGCAGGGGTTAATCAGCCCCAGCATTTT.

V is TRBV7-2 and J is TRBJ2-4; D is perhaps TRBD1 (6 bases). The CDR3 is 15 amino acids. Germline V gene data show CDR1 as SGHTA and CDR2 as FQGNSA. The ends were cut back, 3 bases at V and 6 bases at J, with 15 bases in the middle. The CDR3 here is CASSFGTGKGNIQYF. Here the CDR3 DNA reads TGTGCCAGCAGCTTTGGAACAGGGAAGGGAAACATTCAGTACTTC.

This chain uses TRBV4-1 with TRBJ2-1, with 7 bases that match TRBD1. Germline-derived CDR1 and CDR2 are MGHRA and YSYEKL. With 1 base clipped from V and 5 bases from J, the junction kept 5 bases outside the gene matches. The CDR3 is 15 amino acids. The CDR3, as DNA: TGCGCCAGCAGCCAAGTCCAGACAGGGAACAATGAGCAGTTCTTC. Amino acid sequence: CASSQVQTGNNEQFF.

The CDR3 region is CASSTGSEQYF. DNA for the CDR3: TGTGCCAGTAGTACCGGTAGCGAGCAGTACTTC. The V gene is TRBV19, the J gene TRBJ2-7; D is ambiguous. CDR1 is LNHDA and CDR2 is SQIVND in the germline V gene (reference sequence). V was cut by 4 bases and J by 6 bases, with 7 bases left in between. The length of the CDR3 is 11 residues.

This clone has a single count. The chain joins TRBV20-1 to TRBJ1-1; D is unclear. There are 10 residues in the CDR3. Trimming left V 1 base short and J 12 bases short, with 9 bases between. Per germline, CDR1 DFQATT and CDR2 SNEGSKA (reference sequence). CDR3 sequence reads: CSARGQIPFF. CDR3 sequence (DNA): TGCAGTGCTAGAGGGCAGATTCCTTTCTTT.

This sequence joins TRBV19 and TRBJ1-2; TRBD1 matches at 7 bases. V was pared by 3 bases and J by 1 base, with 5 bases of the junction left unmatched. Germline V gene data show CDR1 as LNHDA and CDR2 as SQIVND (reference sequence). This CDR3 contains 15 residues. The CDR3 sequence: CASSIRDRINYGYTF. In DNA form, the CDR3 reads TGTGCCAGTAGTATTAGGGACAGAATTAACTATGGCTACACCTTC.

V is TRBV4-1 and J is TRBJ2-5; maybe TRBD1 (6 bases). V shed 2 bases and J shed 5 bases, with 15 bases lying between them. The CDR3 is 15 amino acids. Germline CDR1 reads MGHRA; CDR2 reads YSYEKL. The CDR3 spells CASSQTTGYSETQYF. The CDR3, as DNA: TGCGCCAGCAGCCAAACCACAGGGTACTCGGAGACCCAGTACTTC.

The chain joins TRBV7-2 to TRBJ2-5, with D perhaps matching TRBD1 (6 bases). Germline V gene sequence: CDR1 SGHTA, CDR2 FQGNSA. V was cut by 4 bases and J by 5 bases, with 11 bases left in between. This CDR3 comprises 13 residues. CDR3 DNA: TGTGCCAGCAGCTCAGGGGTGTCGGAGACCCAGTACTTC. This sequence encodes CASSSGVSETQYF.